The sequence of this T cell receptor (beta chain) was determined in a study of blood T cells in healthy people across ages. Across the study: T cells yielded about one barcoded beta molecule per two cells through template switching. Study-wide results and limits: Estimated diversity that came from one million T cells was considered an underestimate.

The CDR3 has 16 amino acids. With 0 bases removed from V and 7 bases from J, the gap between germline ends came to 15 bases. The germline V gene has CDR1 MGHDK and CDR2 SYGVNS. Together with a sample-barcoded 5' primer, a J-beta primer mix was included in a second PCR lasting roughly 6 to 12 cycles. A single record per CDR3 protein comes from TCRdb applying MiXCR to the 5' RACE reads. The sample yields 1 million to 1.2 million distinct CDR3 sequences, around two fifths seen once. This clonotype has a handful of counts. What it binds is not known. Every donor gave roughly 9.6 milliliters of peripheral blood.

The chain is built from TRBV25-1 and TRBJ1-4, with D possibly TRBD1 on 5 matching bases. Source material: blood. This receptor was taken from a young man in good health. The CDR3 region is CASSEYRAQGGEKLFF. The CDR3 DNA reads TGTGCCAGCAGTGAATATAGGGCCCAGGGTGGTGAAAAACTGTTTTTT.